Below, 5 T cell receptor beta chains from the same sample are listed, as sequenced in a study of T cell clonotyping in hematopoietic cell transplantation. Sequenced by immunoSEQ multiplex PCR; TCRdb stores in-frame clones only, minus some. The sample yields more than 9,000 clones, roughly 91% seen once. Time point noted: recipient sample about 28 days before transplant, after cytoreduction. The source material was peripheral blood mononuclear cells, sampled before stem cell transplant. The receptors were gathered from a woman in her forties or fifties with chronic myeloid leukemia. Some clones in this sample may be carry-over from other donors' samples.

V and J are TRBV5-6 and TRBJ2-2; D call uncertain. The CDR3 contains 17 residues. The germline V gene encodes CDR1 SGHDT and CDR2 YYEEEE. The germline V and J ends were trimmed by 0 bases and 0 bases, with 12 bases remaining between them. For the CDR3, the DNA is TGTGCCAGCAGCTTGGATCGACACCGCGCGAACACCGGGGAGCTGTTTTTT. It yields the protein CASSLDRHRANTGELFF.

The J gene is TRBJ2-1, the V gene TRBV5-8, with D perhaps matching TRBD2 (5 bases). With 2 bases removed from V and 6 bases from J, the gap between germline ends came to 15 bases. CDR1 and CDR2 from the germline V gene are SGHTS and YDEGEE. CDR3 length: 15 residues. Here the CDR3 DNA reads TGTGCCAGCAGCTTTGGAGCTAGCCGCATCAATGAGCAGTTCTTC. This sequence encodes CASSFGASRINEQFF.

Notes on this clone: One end of the junction is discordant with germline, which a read error may explain. The genes are TRBV7-7 and TRBJ2-1; TRBD1 matches 9 bases. Germline-derived CDR1 and CDR2 are SSHAT and FNYEAQ (reference sequence). The CDR3 runs 15 residues. The CDR3 reads CASSSGTGSYNEQFF. The CDR3 coding sequence is TGTGCTAGCAGCTCCGGGACAGGGTCATACAATGAGCAGTTCTTC.

The V and J genes are TRBV7-2 and TRBJ2-5; D is uncertain. Germline V lookup: CDR1 SGHTA, CDR2 FQGNSA. The V and J ends lost 2 bases and 1 base respectively, with 5 bases between them. The CDR3 extends over 13 amino acids. The CDR3 is CASSLRVQETQYF. CDR3 nucleotide sequence: TGTGCCAGCAGCTTAAGGGTCCAAGAGACCCAGTACTTC.

This chain links TRBV4-2 with TRBJ2-2, with 7 nucleotides matching TRBD1. Germline V gene lookup returns CDR1 LGHNA and CDR2 YNFKEQ. The junction had 2 bases not matched to a gene; V was cut back by 1 base and J by 6 bases. CDR3 length equals 14 residues. In nucleotides, the CDR3 is TGTGCCAGCAGCCAAGCAGGGGGTTCCGGGGAGCTGTTTTTT. Amino acid sequence: CASSQAGGSGELFF.